This TCR beta chain was retrieved from a study of shared clonotypes between healthy human individuals. This clone has a single count. Its antigen is currently unknown. Study findings and constraints: On the whole, naive subsets had larger estimated richness than memory subsets had.

This CDR3 has 16 amino acids. Authors' methods: Without quality scores, immunoSEQ junctional reads could not be filtered like full-length reads. Repertoires were generated with immunoSEQ multiplex PCR, while TCRdb's copy carries only in-frame clones and drops some. That table supplies the V and J calls and clone size; D and trimming were determined from the DNA. The sample contains millions of clones, 85% to 95% of which appear only once. This chain uses TRBV21-1 with TRBJ2-4; the DNA was not compared with TRBD1, the D call given in the table. TRBV21-1 is listed as a pseudogene. Sequences were obtained from naive CD4+ T cells sorted from blood. Subset here: CD45RA+ positively selected. The TCR originated in a man between 18 and 29 years old in good health. The CDR3 DNA reads TGTGCCAGCAAACAGACCAACAGGGCTTGGGGAAACATTCAGTACTTC. Its protein is CASKQTNRAWGNIQYF.